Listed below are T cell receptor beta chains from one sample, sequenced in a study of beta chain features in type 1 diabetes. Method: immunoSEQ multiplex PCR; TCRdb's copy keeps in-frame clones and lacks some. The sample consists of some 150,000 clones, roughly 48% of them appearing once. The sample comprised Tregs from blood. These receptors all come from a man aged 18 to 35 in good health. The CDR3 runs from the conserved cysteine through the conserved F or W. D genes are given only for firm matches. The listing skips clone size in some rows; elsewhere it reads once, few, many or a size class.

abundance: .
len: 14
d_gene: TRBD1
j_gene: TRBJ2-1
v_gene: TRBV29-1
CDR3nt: TGCAGCGCGGGGGACAGGGGGCTAGTGTATGAGCAGTTCTTC
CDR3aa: CSAGDRGLVYEQFF

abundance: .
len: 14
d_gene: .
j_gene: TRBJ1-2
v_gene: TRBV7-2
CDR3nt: TGTGCCAGCAGCACTACGACCGGGAGCTATGGCTACACCTTC
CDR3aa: CASSTTTGSYGYTF

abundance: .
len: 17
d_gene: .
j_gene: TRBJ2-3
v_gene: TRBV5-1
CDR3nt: TGCGCCAGCAGCTTGGTGGTTGGGGGCCTTTCCACAGATACGCAGTATTTT
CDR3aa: CASSLVVGGLSTDTQYF

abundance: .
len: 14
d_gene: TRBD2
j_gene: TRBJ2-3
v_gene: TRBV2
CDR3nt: TGTGCCGGCGAGGGTCGACTAGCGGGAGATACGCAGTATTTT
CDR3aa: CAGEGRLAGDTQYF

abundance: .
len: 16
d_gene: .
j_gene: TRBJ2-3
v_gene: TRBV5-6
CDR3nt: TGTGCCAGCAGCCCTCGGGGGACAGCAGACACAGATACGCAGTATTTT
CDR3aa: CASSPRGTADTDTQYF

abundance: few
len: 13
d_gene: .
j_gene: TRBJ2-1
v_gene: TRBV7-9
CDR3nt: TGTGCCAGCAGTTCACAGGGATACAATGAGCAGTTCTTC
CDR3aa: CASSSQGYNEQFF

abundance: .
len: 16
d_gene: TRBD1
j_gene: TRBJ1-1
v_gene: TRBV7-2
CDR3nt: TGTGCCAGCAGCGAGTGGGTCCGGGACAGGGGCACTGAAGCTTTCTTT
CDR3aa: CASSEWVRDRGTEAFF

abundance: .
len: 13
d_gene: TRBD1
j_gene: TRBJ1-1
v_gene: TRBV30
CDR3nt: TGTGCCTGGCGCAGGGGGTTGAACACTGAAGCTTTCTTT
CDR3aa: CAWRRGLNTEAFF

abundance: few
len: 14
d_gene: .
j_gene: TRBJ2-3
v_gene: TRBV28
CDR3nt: TGTGCCAGCAGCTATCCCATCCGCGGATCCCGTCAGTATTTT
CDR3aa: CASSYPIRGSRQYF

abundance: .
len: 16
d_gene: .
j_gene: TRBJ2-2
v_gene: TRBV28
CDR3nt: TGTGCCAGCAGTTTGTGGGGACTGATGAACACCGGGGAGCTGTTTTTT
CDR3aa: CASSLWGLMNTGELFF

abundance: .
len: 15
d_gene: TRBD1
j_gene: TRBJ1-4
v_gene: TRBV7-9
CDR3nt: TGTGCCAGCAGCCCCGGACAGGCCGGTAATGAAAAACTGTTTTTT
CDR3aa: CASSPGQAGNEKLFF

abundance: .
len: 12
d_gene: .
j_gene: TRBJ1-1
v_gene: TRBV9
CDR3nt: TGTGCCAGCAGCGTAGCTAGGCCTCAAGCTTTCTTT
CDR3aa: CASSVARPQAFF

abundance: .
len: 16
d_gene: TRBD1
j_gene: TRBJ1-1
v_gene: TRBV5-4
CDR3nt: TGTGCCAGCAGCTCGCCCGACAGGGGTTGGTTCACTGAAGCTTTCTTT
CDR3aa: CASSSPDRGWFTEAFF

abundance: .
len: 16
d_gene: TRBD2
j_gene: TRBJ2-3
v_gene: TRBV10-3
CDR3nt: TGTGCCATCAGTGGGACAGCGGGGGGGCGGACAGATACGCAGTATTTT
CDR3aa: CAISGTAGGRTDTQYF

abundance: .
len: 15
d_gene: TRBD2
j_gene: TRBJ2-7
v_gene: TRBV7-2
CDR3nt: TGTGCCAGCAGCTTAGCTAGCGGGAGGACCAACGAGCAGTACTTC
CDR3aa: CASSLASGRTNEQYF

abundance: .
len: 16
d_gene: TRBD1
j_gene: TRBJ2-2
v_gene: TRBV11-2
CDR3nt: TGTGCCAGCAGCTTAGTACAGGACAGGGGAACCGGGGAGCTGTTTTTT
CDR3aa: CASSLVQDRGTGELFF

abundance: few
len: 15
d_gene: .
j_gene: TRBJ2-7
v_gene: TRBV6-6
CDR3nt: TGTGCCAGCAGTTACGTCGGGAGTGGGTCCTACGAGCAGTACTTC
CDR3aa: CASSYVGSGSYEQYF

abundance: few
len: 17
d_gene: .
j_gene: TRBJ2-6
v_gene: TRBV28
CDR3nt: TGTGCCAGCAAGCACTGGCAGGGACTTTCTGGGGCCAACGTCCTGACTTTC
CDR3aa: CASKHWQGLSGANVLTF